The next 15 T cell receptor beta chains were all read from a single sample in a study of blood T cell repertoires in COVID-19 (dated by TCRdb to the early 2020s). The library was made by the immunoSEQ multiplex PCR assay. TCRdb limited this immuneACCESS table to in-frame rearrangements with V and J called. A share of clones is missing; checked studies link under half to unresolved V genes, and the rest is unexplained. In all, the sample holds approximately 300,000 clones, and more than 80% of those were seen once. The ten top clones hold 5% to 7% of the sample. The sequenced sample consisted of peripheral blood. The source is a man aged 18-30 years who had recovered from COVID-19.

This clone showed up just once. The chain employs TRBV11-3 and TRBJ2-5; TRBD2 aligns across 7 bases. CDR1 SGHNT and CDR2 YENEEA come from the germline V gene. Trimming removed 1 base from V and 5 bases from J; junction bases left unmatched: 4. This CDR3 is built from 14 residues. CDR3 protein: CASSLGGSRETQYF. The CDR3 region has the DNA TGTGCCAGCAGCTTAGGCGGGAGCCGGGAGACCCAGTACTTC.

The sample holds one count of this clone. The J gene is TRBJ2-7, the V gene TRBV6-2 or TRBV6-3; tentative D call: TRBD2 (5 bases). V shed 6 bases and J shed 4 bases, with 13 bases lying between them. The CDR3 spans 13 residues. Looked up from germline, CDR1 is MNHEY and CDR2 is SVGEGT. CDR3 DNA: TGTGCCAGCAGCCCCGACCGGACTTACGAGCAGTACTTC. Translated, it gives CASSPDRTYEQYF.

This chain joins TRBV6-5 and TRBJ1-2, with D possibly matching TRBD1 (6 bases). The V end was cut by 5 bases, the J end by 7 bases, with 17 bases between. Germline V gene sequence: CDR1 MNHEY, CDR2 SVGAGI. The CDR3 consists of 14 residues. The CDR3 coding sequence is TGTGCCAGCAGTCCTCCAGACAGGCTCTCTGGCTACACCTTC. Protein sequence: CASSPPDRLSGYTF.

This clone was seen once. The same CDR3 is also encoded by other DNA sequences in this sample. The chain is built from TRBV27 and TRBJ1-5; D gene uncertain. V lost 3 bases, J lost 1 base, and 7 bases lay in between. CDR3 length: 14 amino acids. Per the germline V gene, CDR1 is MNHEY and CDR2 is SMNVEV (reference sequence). CDR3 sequence (DNA): TGTGCCAGCAGTTTGGGAGGGAGCAATCAGCCCCAGCATTTT. Amino acid sequence: CASSLGGSNQPQHF.

J is TRBJ2-7 and V is TRBV5-6, with a weak D call TRBD1 (5 bases). This CDR3 region has 15 residues. The V gene's germline CDR1 is SGHDT and CDR2 YYEEEE. V lost 4 bases to trimming and J lost 2 bases, with 16 bases between them. The CDR3 coding sequence is TGTGCCAGCAGCCTGAAGGGGTGGAGACCCTACGAGCAGTACTTC. It specifies CASSLKGWRPYEQYF.

The V gene is TRBV11-2, the J gene TRBJ2-4; 8 bases are shared with TRBD2. The junction had 13 bases not matched to a gene; V was cut back by 3 bases and J by 0 bases. The CDR3 is 19 amino acids. The germline CDR1 and CDR2 sequences are SGHAT and FQNNGV. CDR3 residues: CASSFPGTRRPIAKNIQYF. CDR3 coding DNA: TGTGCCAGCAGCTTCCCCGGGACTAGACGACCTATAGCCAAAAACATTCAGTACTTC.

This rearrangement joins TRBV7-8 to TRBJ1-2; D ambiguous. V lost 1 base to trimming and J lost 3 bases, with 9 bases between them. The CDR3 length is 14 residues. Germline loops: CDR1 SGHVS, CDR2 FQNEAQ. The CDR3 spells CASSLGGADYGYTF. Here the CDR3 DNA reads TGTGCCAGCAGCTTAGGTGGAGCAGACTATGGCTACACCTTC.

This chain connects TRBV27 to TRBJ2-3, with TRBD1 identical over 8 bases. The CDR3 consists of 15 residues. Germline loops: CDR1 MNHEY, CDR2 SMNVEV (reference sequence). After removal of 9 bases from V and 0 bases from J, the junction contained 8 bases not matched to a gene. The CDR3 region is CASVRGLYSTDTQYF. In DNA form, the CDR3 reads TGTGCCAGTGTCAGGGGGCTCTATAGCACAGATACGCAGTATTTT.

This chain uses TRBV5-6 with TRBJ1-1; D possibly corresponds to TRBD1 (5 bases). CDR3 length equals 12 residues. Germline V lookup: CDR1 SGHDT, CDR2 YYEEEE. Trimming removed 1 base at V and 7 bases at J, with 8 bases between. The DNA for the CDR3 is TGTGCCAGCAGCTTGCAGGGCTTTGAAGCTTTCTTT. It yields the protein CASSLQGFEAFF.

The chain recombines TRBV9 with TRBJ2-1; 9 nucleotides match TRBD2. The CDR3 has 16 amino acids. CDR1 and CDR2 from the germline V gene are SGDLS and YYNGEE. V dropped 1 base and J dropped 2; count of bases not matched to a gene: 4. The CDR3 nucleotides read TGTGCCAGCAGCGTATCCGGCGGGGGGGCCTACAATGAGCAGTTCTTC. Encoded protein: CASSVSGGGAYNEQFF.

This chain joins TRBV11-2 and TRBJ2-3, with D possibly matching TRBD2 (5 bases). The CDR3 spans 13 residues. With 1 base removed from V and 4 bases from J, the gap between germline ends came to 6 bases. Germline CDR1 reads SGHAT; CDR2 reads FQNNGV. The CDR3 is CASSLGGSDTQYF. The CDR3 nucleotides are TGTGCCAGCAGCTTAGGAGGGTCAGATACGCAGTATTTT.

This clone turned up a few times. This chain uses TRBV18 with TRBJ1-2; D unresolved. V lost 3 bases to trimming and J lost 5 bases, with 7 bases between them. There are 12 residues in the CDR3. Germline CDR1 is KGHSH and CDR2 is LQKENI. The CDR3 nucleotides read TGTGCCAGCTCACCTGAGAGTTATGGCTACACCTTC. Protein sequence: CASSPESYGYTF. Based on the CDR3 plus reference TRBV18 and TRBJ1-2, the full variable domain is NAGVMQNPRHLVRRRGQEARLRCSPMKGHSHVYWYRQLPEEGLKFMVYLQKENIIDESGMPKERFSAEFPKEGPSILRIQQVVRGDSAAYFCASSPESYGYTFGSGTRLTVV.

This chain joins TRBV11-2 and TRBJ1-1; TRBD1 matches 8 bases. The trim removed 4 bases at V and 0 bases at J, leaving 7 bases unmatched. The germline V gene has CDR1 SGHAT and CDR2 FQNNGV. This CDR3 has 16 residues. The CDR3 DNA is TGTGCCAGCAGCTCGGGACAGGTCTTTATGAACACTGAAGCTTTCTTT. This encodes CASSSGQVFMNTEAFF. The full variable domain, its missing parts supplied by reference TRBV11-2 and TRBJ1-1, is EAGVAQSPRYKIIEKRQSVAFWCNPISGHATLYWYQQILGQGPKLLIQFQNNGVVDDSQLPKDRFSAERLKGVDSTLKIQPAKLEDSAVYLCASSSGQVFMNTEAFFGQGTRLTVV.

The chain is built from TRBV4-3 and TRBJ1-4; unclear D gene. Germline loops: CDR1 LGHNA, CDR2 YSLEER. The CDR3 extends over 18 amino acids. The germline V and J ends were trimmed by 1 base and 0 bases, with 15 bases remaining between them. The CDR3 is CASSQGRGGPATNEKLFF. The CDR3 DNA reads TGCGCCAGCAGCCAAGGGCGAGGCGGGCCTGCAACTAATGAAAAACTGTTTTTT.

The V call is TRBV27, the J call TRBJ1-1; TRBD1 is a possible D gene (6 bases). Germline V gene sequence: CDR1 MNHEY, CDR2 SMNVEV (reference sequence). Trimming cost V 10 bases and J 4 bases, with 13 bases left between them. The CDR3 length is 12 residues. CDR3: CATKGVGTEAFF. CDR3 DNA: TGTGCCACTAAGGGGGTTGGCACTGAAGCTTTCTTT.